The 17 T cell receptor beta chains presented below share a single source sample, sequenced in a study of blood T cell repertoires in COVID-19. Some clones are missing from TCRdb's copy, which holds only in-frame ones; the method was immunoSEQ multiplex PCR. The sample lists about 370,000 clones, 70% to 90% occurring once. The sample taken for sequencing was peripheral blood. The source of these receptors is a woman aged 25 to 39 with COVID-19, enrolled during active disease.

The chain employs TRBV19 and TRBJ2-2, with 11 nucleotides matching TRBD1. J gave up 4 bases and V 7 bases, and 8 bases lay outside the gene matches. CDR3 length: 16 residues. Germline assignment: CDR1 LNHDA and CDR2 SQIVND (reference sequence). Here the CDR3 reads CASTGQGASSTGELFF. For the CDR3, the DNA is TGTGCCAGTACTGGACAGGGGGCATCAAGCACCGGGGAGCTGTTTTTT.

The chain links TRBV9 to TRBJ1-2, with D possibly being TRBD1 (6 bases). Germline V gives CDR1 SGDLS, CDR2 YYNGEE. Trimming left V 0 bases short and J 4 bases short, with 13 bases between. CDR3 size: 15 residues. CDR3 amino acids: CASSVAGEQGYGYTF. The CDR3 DNA sequence: TGTGCCAGCAGCGTAGCAGGGGAGCAGGGCTATGGCTACACCTTC.

The chain joins TRBV4-1 to TRBJ1-4; D is undetermined. CDR1 is MGHRA, CDR2 YSYEKL, per germline. The CDR3 is 15 amino acids. V was clipped by 0 bases and J by 7 bases, with 12 bases between them. Written as DNA, the CDR3 is TGCGCCAGCAGCCAAGATGCCGGGGAGGGTGAAAAACTGTTTTTT. Residues: CASSQDAGEGEKLFF.

This clone has only one observation. This sequence joins TRBV24-1 and TRBJ1-2; D uncertain. The CDR3 runs to 20 residues. Germline V gives CDR1 KGHDR, CDR2 SFDVKD. V lost 3 bases to trimming and J lost 0 bases, with 25 bases between them. CDR3 DNA: TGTGCCACCAGTGATCCCTCAATCGACCTTGACCGGCTAGCTAACTATGGCTACACCTTC. Protein sequence: CATSDPSIDLDRLANYGYTF.

The chain employs TRBV5-4 and TRBJ2-2; TRBD2 agrees at 7 bases. CDR1 SGHNT and CDR2 YYREEE come from the germline V gene (reference sequence). J was trimmed by 5 bases and V by 2 bases; bases with no gene match: 3. The CDR3 is 14 amino acids. Here the CDR3 reads CASSFGGVTGELFF. In DNA, the CDR3 is TGTGCCAGCAGCTTTGGGGGGGTAACCGGGGAGCTGTTTTTT.

This sequence joins TRBV5-4 and TRBJ1-2, with 8 bases matching TRBD1. This CDR3 is built from 14 residues. After removal of 4 bases from V and 2 bases from J, the junction contained 4 bases not matched to a gene. In germline, CDR1 is SGHNT, CDR2 YYREEE (reference sequence). The CDR3 is CASSIGQGNYGYTF. CDR3 nucleotide sequence: TGTGCCAGCAGCATTGGACAGGGCAACTATGGCTACACCTTC. Full variable domain (missing parts from reference TRBV5-4 and TRBJ1-2): ETGVTQSPTHLIKTRGQQVTLRCSSQSGHNTVSWYQQALGQGPQFIFQYYREEENGRGNFPPRFSGLQFPNYSSELNVNALELDDSALYLCASSIGQGNYGYTFGSGTRLTVV.

The chain carries TRBV10-3 and TRBJ2-7, with unresolved D. The germline CDR1 and CDR2 sequences are ENHRY and SYGVKD. CDR3 length equals 11 residues. Trimming removed 1 base at V and 7 bases at J, with 5 bases between. The CDR3 here is CAISELREQYF. CDR3 in DNA: TGTGCCATCAGTGAGTTGCGGGAGCAGTACTTC.

This sequence joins TRBV3-1 (or the pseudogene TRBV3-2) and TRBJ2-7, with a possible D match to TRBD2 (6 bases). This CDR3 is built from 15 residues. Looked up from germline, CDR1 is LGHDT and CDR2 is YNNKEL (reference sequence). Trimming left V 4 bases short and J 2 bases short, with 15 bases between. This chain's CDR3 is CASSPPGRPTYEQYV. The CDR3 nucleotides read TGTGCCAGCAGCCCACCCGGGAGACCTACCTACGAGCAGTACGTC.

This clone was seen once. The chain joins TRBV28 to TRBJ1-1, with a weak D call TRBD1 (6 bases). The CDR3 consists of 15 residues. Trimming stripped 6 bases from V and 1 base from J, with 15 bases between. CDR1 is MDHEN, CDR2 SYDVKM, per germline. The CDR3 nucleotides read TGTGCCAGCAGCCGTCGTAGAGGGGGGAACACTGAAGCTTTCTTT. Translating it yields CASSRRRGGNTEAFF.

This chain connects TRBV11-2 to TRBJ1-4; tentatively, D is TRBD1 (6 bases). Germline CDR1 reads SGHAT; CDR2 reads FQNNGV. The CDR3 spans 15 residues. V lost 4 bases and J 7 bases, leaving 16 bases between the germline ends. CDR3 region: CASSSMGGGGEKLFF. For the CDR3, the DNA is TGTGCCAGCAGCTCCATGGGAGGGGGGGGTGAAAAACTGTTTTTT.

The chain combines TRBV7-8 with TRBJ2-7, with D possibly being TRBD1 (5 bases). The CDR3 contains 13 residues. Germline V gene lookup returns CDR1 SGHVS and CDR2 FQNEAQ. V lost 6 bases and J lost 7, with 16 bases in between. The CDR3 DNA reads TGTGCCAGCAGTTTGTTAGGGGATCGGGAGCAGTACGTC. This encodes CASSLLGDREQYV.

V is TRBV4-1 and J is TRBJ2-1, with 10 positions matching TRBD2. Germline V gene data show CDR1 as MGHRA and CDR2 as YSYEKL. V was clipped by 4 bases and J by 0 bases; unmatched bases: 0. The CDR3 sequence is 15 residues long. CDR3 DNA: TGCGCCAGCAGCCCTAGCGGGAGCTCCTACAATGAGCAGTTCTTC. This sequence encodes CASSPSGSSYNEQFF.

The chain couples TRBV6-6 to TRBJ1-1, with D possibly TRBD1 on 6 matching bases. Germline CDR1 reads MNHNY; CDR2 reads SVGAGI (reference sequence). This CDR3 contains 16 residues. The V end was cut by 6 bases, the J end by 5 bases, with 22 bases between. The CDR3 loop is CASRPTTGIVGTEAFF. CDR3 coding DNA: TGTGCCAGCAGACCAACTACAGGGATTGTTGGGACTGAAGCTTTCTTT.

In its sample, this clone was seen a few times. This specimen includes other DNA sequences encoding the same CDR3. This CDR3 reads CASSEGLAGFTDTQYF. In nucleotides, the CDR3 is TGTGCCAGCAGTGAAGGCCTAGCGGGGTTCACAGATACGCAGTATTTT. V usage is TRBV2 and J usage is TRBJ2-3, with 9 nucleotides matching TRBD2. The V gene's germline CDR1 is SNHLY and CDR2 FYNNEI. V gave up 1 base and J gave up 2 bases; unmatched junction bases: 4. The CDR3 extends over 16 amino acids.

The DNA of the CDR3 is TGTGCCAGCTCACCACCGGAGGGGACCCAGTACTTC. It encodes CASSPPEGTQYF. The chain carries TRBV18 and TRBJ2-5; TRBD2 might be the D (6 bases). The CDR3 has 12 amino acids. V lost 0 bases and J 7 bases, leaving 6 bases between the germline ends. Germline V lookup: CDR1 KGHSH, CDR2 LQKENI. Full variable domain (rest looked up from reference TRBV18 and TRBJ2-5): NAGVMQNPRHLVRRRGQEARLRCSPMKGHSHVYWYRQLPEEGLKFMVYLQKENIIDESGMPKERFSAEFPKEGPSILRIQQVVRGDSAAYFCASSPPEGTQYFGPGTRLLVL.

The V gene is TRBV14, the J gene TRBJ2-7, with 9 bases lining up with TRBD2. With 4 bases clipped from V and 1 base from J, the junction kept 8 bases outside the gene matches. There are 16 residues in the CDR3. Germline assignment: CDR1 SGHDN and CDR2 FVKESK. In nucleotides, the CDR3 is TGTGCCAGCAGCCGGTTTAGCGGGGGCCCATCCTACGAGCAGTACTTC. As protein: CASSRFSGGPSYEQYF. The full variable domain, with the rest looked up from reference TRBV14 and TRBJ2-7, is EAGVTQFPSHSVIEKGQTVTLRCDPISGHDNLYWYRRVMGKEIKFLLHFVKESKQDESGMPNNRFLAERTGGTYSTLKVQPAELEDSGVYFCASSRFSGGPSYEQYFGPGTRLTVT.

This clone came up a few times. This sequence joins TRBV29-1 and TRBJ2-6; perhaps TRBD1 as D (5 bases). Germline V gene data show CDR1 as SQVTM and CDR2 as ANQGSEA. Trimming removed 0 bases from V and 0 bases from J, with 15 bases in between. The CDR3 spans 18 residues. The CDR3 loop reads CSVEDRQSYSSGANVLTF. The CDR3 nucleotides read TGCAGCGTTGAAGATCGACAGTCCTATTCCTCTGGGGCCAACGTCCTGACTTTC.